Included here is one T cell receptor (beta chain) sequence, with context. Its cognate antigen is unknown. TCR sequencing used cDNA made by reverse transcription of extracted RNA. The data were produced by immunoSEQ multiplex PCR, yet TCRdb's version contains in-frame clones alone and is incomplete. The data show about 180,000 clones, with roughly 60% seen just once and roughly 1.7% held by the top ten. Investigators sorted PBMCs to obtain both CD4+ and CD8+ T cells. This entry belongs to a study of CD8+ T cells in alopecia areata. Whole-study context: Twice a day, 5 to 10 mg of oral tofacitinib was administered to treated patients. Study-wide results and caveats: Higher clonality and more expanded CD8+ clones appeared in lesional than normal scalp.

This CDR3 has 14 amino acids. CDR1 is SNHLY and CDR2 is FYNNEI in the germline V gene. The V and J ends lost 2 bases and 8 bases respectively, with 13 bases between them. This TCR derives from a human donor with alopecia areata. V is TRBV2 and J is TRBJ1-5, with a tentative D call TRBD1 (5 bases). Sequencing was performed on CD4+ T cells sorted from blood, taken at week 0. CDR3 residues: CASSEFQGTKPQHF. CDR3 nucleotide sequence: TGTGCCAGCAGTGAATTTCAGGGAACAAAGCCCCAGCATTTT.